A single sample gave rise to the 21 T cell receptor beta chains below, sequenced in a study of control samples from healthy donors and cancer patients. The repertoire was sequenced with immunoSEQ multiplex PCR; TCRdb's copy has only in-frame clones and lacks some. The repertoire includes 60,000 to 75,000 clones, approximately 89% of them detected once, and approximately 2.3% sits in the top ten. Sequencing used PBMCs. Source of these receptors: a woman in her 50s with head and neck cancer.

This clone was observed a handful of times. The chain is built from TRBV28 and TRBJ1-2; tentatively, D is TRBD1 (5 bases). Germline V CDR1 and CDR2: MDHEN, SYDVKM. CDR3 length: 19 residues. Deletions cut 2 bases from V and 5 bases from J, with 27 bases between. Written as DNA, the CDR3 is TGTGCCAGCAGTTTAGGTGGAGGGAAAGTAGCCTCCAAGGGGTATGGCTACACCTTC. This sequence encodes CASSLGGGKVASKGYGYTF.

The CDR3 here is CASSTSPTYEQYF. CDR3 nucleotides: TGCGCCAGCAGCACCAGCCCTACCTACGAGCAGTACTTC. The rearrangement uses TRBV5-1 and TRBJ2-7; D remains unclear. Trimming shortened V by 4 bases and J by 2 bases, and 10 bases separated the two germline ends. The CDR3 is 13 residues long. Germline loops: CDR1 SGHRS, CDR2 YFSETQ.

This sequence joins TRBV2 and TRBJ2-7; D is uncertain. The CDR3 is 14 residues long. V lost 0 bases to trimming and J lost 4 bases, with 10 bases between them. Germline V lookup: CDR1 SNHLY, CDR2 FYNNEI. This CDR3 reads CASSEALPGYEQYF. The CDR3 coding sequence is TGTGCCAGCAGTGAAGCGCTTCCTGGTTACGAGCAGTACTTC.

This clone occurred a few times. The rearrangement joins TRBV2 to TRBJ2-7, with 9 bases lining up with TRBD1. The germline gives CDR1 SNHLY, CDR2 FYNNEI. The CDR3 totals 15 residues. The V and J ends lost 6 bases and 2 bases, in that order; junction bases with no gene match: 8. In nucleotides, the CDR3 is TGTGCCAGCAGGACACAGGGGGCGAAAGCCTACGAGCAGTACTTC. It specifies CASRTQGAKAYEQYF. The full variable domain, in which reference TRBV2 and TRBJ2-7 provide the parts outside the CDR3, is EPEVTQTPSHQVTQMGQEVILRCVPISNHLYFYWYRQILGQKVEFLVSFYNNEISEKSEIFDDQFSVERPDGSNFTLKIRSTKLEDSAMYFCASRTQGAKAYEQYFGPGTRLTVT.

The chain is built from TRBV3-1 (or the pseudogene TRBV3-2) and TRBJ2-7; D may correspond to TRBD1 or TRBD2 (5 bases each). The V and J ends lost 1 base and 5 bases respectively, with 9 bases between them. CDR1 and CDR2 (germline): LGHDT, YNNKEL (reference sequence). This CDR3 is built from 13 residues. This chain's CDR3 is CASSQVEGNEQYF. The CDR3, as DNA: TGTGCCAGCAGCCAAGTTGAGGGGAACGAGCAGTACTTC.

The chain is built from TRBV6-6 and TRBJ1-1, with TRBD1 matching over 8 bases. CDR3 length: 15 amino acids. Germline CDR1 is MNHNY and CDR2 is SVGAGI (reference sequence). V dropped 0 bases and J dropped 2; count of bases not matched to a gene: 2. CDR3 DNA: TGTGCCAGCAGTTACTCAGGGACAGGAAACACTGAAGCTTTCTTT. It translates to CASSYSGTGNTEAFF.

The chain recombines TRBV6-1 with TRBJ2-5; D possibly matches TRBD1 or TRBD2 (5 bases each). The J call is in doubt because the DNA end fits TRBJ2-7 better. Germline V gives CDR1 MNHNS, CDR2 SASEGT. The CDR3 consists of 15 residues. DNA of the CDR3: TGTGCCAGCAGTGAAGGGGCAGGGAGCTCCTACGAGCAGTACTTC. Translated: CASSEGAGSSYEQYF.

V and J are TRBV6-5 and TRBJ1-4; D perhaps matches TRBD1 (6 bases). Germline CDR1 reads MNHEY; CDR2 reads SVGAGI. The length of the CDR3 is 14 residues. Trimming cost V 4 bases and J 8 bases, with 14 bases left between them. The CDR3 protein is CASSSNRDGEKLFF. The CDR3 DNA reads TGTGCCAGCAGTTCCAACAGGGATGGAGAAAAACTGTTTTTT.

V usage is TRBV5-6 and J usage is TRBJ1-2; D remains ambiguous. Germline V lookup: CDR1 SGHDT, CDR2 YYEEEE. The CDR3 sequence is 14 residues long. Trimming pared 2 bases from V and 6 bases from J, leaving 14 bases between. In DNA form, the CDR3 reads TGTGCCAGCAGCTTTTGGGCACCCCAGGATGGCTACACCTTC. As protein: CASSFWAPQDGYTF. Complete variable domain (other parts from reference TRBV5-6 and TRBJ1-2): DAGVTQSPTHLIKTRGQQVTLRCSPKSGHDTVSWYQQALGQGPQFIFQYYEEEERQRGNFPDRFSGHQFPNYSSELNVNALLLGDSALYLCASSFWAPQDGYTFGSGTRLTVV.

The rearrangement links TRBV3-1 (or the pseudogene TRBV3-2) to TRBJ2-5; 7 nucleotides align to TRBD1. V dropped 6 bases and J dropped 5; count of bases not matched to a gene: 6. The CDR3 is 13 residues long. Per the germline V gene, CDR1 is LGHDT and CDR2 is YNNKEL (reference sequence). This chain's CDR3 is CASSRQGMETQYF. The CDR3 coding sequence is TGTGCCAGCAGTCGACAGGGAATGGAGACCCAGTACTTC.

CDR3 region: CASSLMGRQRMNTEAFF. The CDR3 coding sequence is TGTGCCAGCAGCTTAATGGGGCGACAGAGAATGAACACTGAAGCTTTCTTT. V is TRBV11-2 and J is TRBJ1-1, with TRBD1 as a possible D gene (5 bases). This CDR3 has 17 residues. The germline gives CDR1 SGHAT, CDR2 FQNNGV. The germline V and J ends were trimmed by 2 bases and 0 bases, with 16 bases remaining between them.

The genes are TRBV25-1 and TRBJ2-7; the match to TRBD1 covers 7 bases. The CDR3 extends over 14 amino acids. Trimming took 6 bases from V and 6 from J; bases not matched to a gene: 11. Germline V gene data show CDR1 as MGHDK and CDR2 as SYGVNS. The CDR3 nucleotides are TGTGCCAGCAGAAATATACAGGGGATGGGCGAGCAGTACTTC. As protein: CASRNIQGMGEQYF.

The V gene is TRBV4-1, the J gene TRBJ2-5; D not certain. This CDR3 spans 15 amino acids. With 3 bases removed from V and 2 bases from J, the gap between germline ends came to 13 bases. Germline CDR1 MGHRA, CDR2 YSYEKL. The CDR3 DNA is TGCGCCAGCAGCCAGGCCTTGCGAAATCAAGAGACCCAGTACTTC. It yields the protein CASSQALRNQETQYF.

The CDR3 nucleotides are TGTGCCAGCAGTTTATTACAGGGACCCTACGAGCAGTACTTC. This codes for CASSLLQGPYEQYF. The chain joins TRBV27 to TRBJ2-7; D may be TRBD1 (6 bases). Germline lookup yields CDR1 MNHEY and CDR2 SMNVEV (reference sequence). The CDR3 consists of 14 residues. V lost 1 base and J lost 2, with 9 bases in between.

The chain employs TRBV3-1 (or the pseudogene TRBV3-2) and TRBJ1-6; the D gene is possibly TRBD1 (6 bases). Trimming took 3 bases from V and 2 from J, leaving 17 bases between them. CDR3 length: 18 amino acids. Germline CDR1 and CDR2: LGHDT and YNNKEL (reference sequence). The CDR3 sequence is CASSHSTGPGAYNSPLHF. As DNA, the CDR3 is TGTGCCAGCAGCCACTCAACAGGGCCGGGCGCCTATAATTCACCCCTCCACTTT.

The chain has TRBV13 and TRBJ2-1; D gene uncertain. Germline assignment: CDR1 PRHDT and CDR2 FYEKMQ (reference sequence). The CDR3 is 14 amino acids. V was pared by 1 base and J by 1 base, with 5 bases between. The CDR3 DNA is TGTGCCAGCAGCTTAGCCGGGTCCTACAATGAGCAGTTCTTC. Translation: CASSLAGSYNEQFF.

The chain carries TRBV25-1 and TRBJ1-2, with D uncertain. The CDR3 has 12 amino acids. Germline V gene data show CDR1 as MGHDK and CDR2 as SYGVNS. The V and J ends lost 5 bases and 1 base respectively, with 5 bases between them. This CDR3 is CASSPFNYGYTF. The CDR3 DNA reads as TGTGCCAGCAGTCCCTTTAACTATGGCTACACCTTC.

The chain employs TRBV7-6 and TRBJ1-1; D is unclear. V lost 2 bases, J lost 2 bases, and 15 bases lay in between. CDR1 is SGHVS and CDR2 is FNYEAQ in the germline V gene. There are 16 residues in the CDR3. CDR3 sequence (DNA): TGTGCCAGCAGCTTAAACGTTGGGGTTGGAAACACTGAAGCTTTCTTT. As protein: CASSLNVGVGNTEAFF.

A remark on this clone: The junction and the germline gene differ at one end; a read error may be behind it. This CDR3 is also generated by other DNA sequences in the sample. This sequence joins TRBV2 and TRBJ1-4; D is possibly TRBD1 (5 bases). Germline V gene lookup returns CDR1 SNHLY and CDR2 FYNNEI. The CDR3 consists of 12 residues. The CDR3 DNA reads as TGCGCCAGCAGTGAATCGGGGGTTGAACTGTTTTTT. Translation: CASSESGVELFF. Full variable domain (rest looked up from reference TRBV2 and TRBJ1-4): EPEVTQTPSHQVTQMGQEVILRCVPISNHLYFYWYRQILGQKVEFLVSFYNNEISEKSEIFDDQFSVERPDGSNFTLKIRSTKLEDSAMYFCASSESGVELFFGSGTQLSVL.

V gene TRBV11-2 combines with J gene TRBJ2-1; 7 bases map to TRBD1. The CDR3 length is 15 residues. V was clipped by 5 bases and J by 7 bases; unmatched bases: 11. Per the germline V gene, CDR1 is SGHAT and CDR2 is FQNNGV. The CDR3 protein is CASSPYRGTGNEQFF. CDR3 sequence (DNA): TGTGCCAGCAGCCCCTACAGGGGAACGGGAAATGAGCAGTTCTTC.

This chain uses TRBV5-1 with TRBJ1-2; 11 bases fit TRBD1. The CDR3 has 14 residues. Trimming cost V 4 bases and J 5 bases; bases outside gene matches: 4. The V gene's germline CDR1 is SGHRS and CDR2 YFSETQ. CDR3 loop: CASSPGQGAYGYTF. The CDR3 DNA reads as TGCGCCAGCAGCCCCGGACAGGGGGCATATGGCTACACCTTC.